In this sample, the clone carrying this T cell receptor (beta chain) turned up a few times. This sample is part of a study of blood T cells in healthy people across ages. Germline V CDR1 and CDR2: MGHRA, YSYEKL. V gave up 0 bases and J gave up 4 bases, with 15 bases separating them. The CDR3 loop spans 17 amino acids. Drawing of peripheral blood yielded approximately 10 milliliters from each donor. Through a sample-barcoded 5' primer and a J-beta primer mix, a second PCR was run for 7 to 11 cycles. Every cDNA molecule carried a tag from a template-switch adaptor bearing 12 random nucleotides. There were at least 2.5 million CDR3-containing paired-end reads obtained from each sample. TCRdb analysed the 5' RACE reads with MiXCR anew, one entry per CDR3 protein. Among around 2 million distinct CDR3 sequences, about 39% were seen once, and the ten largest hold under 25%.

This TCR was recovered from a human donor in good health. The chain joins TRBV4-1 to TRBJ1-4; no reliable D call. Sequenced sample: blood. CDR3 residues: CASSQDRSRGHNEKLFF. The CDR3 nucleotides read TGCGCCAGCAGCCAAGATAGATCCCGAGGGCATAATGAAAAACTGTTTTTT.